The 17 T cell receptor beta chains reported below all come from one sample, sequenced in a study of blood T cell repertoires in COVID-19. Sequencing used immunoSEQ multiplex PCR; TCRdb keeps in-frame clones, though not all of them. In the table there are 180,000 or so clones, around 90% of which are singletons. Source material: peripheral blood. The receptors come from a middle-aged man with acute or convalescent COVID-19.

This clone was found once. The rearrangement joins TRBV18 to TRBJ1-2; maybe TRBD1 (5 bases). The CDR3 sequence is 15 residues long. V was shortened by 1 base and J by 6 bases, with 15 bases between the two germline ends. The V gene's germline CDR1 is KGHSH and CDR2 LQKENI. The CDR3 bases are TGTGCCAGCTCACCACTTCTAGGGGAATTCGATGGCTACACCTTC. Amino acids: CASSPLLGEFDGYTF.

This chain joins TRBV7-2 and TRBJ2-1; D perhaps matches TRBD2 (6 bases). Germline V CDR1 and CDR2: SGHTA, FQGNSA. V dropped 1 base and J dropped 0 bases, with 7 bases sitting between them. This CDR3 has 15 amino acids. The CDR3 sequence: CASSLDGSSYNEQFF. The DNA of the CDR3 is TGTGCCAGCAGCTTAGACGGGAGCTCCTACAATGAGCAGTTCTTC.

The chain links TRBV20-1 to TRBJ2-7, with no clear D. The CDR3 length is 11 residues. Per germline, CDR1 DFQATT and CDR2 SNEGSKA (reference sequence). V gave up 1 base and J gave up 3 bases, with 4 bases separating them. The CDR3 DNA is TGCAGTGCTAGAGGAGGCTACGAGCAGTACTTC. Translating gives CSARGGYEQYF.

The chain has TRBV18 and TRBJ2-2, with a tentative D call TRBD1 (6 bases). With 4 bases removed from V and 5 bases from J, the gap between germline ends came to 20 bases. This CDR3 spans 17 amino acids. Germline values: CDR1 KGHSH, CDR2 LQKENI. The CDR3 spells CASSRAAGTLRTGELFF. Written as DNA, the CDR3 is TGTGCCAGCTCACGAGCCGCCGGGACACTGAGGACCGGGGAGCTGTTTTTT.

The chain has TRBV18 and TRBJ2-7; 7 bases line up with TRBD1. The J segment lost 3 bases and the V segment lost 2 bases, leaving 10 bases of the junction unmatched. The CDR3 runs to 16 residues. Germline values: CDR1 KGHSH, CDR2 LQKENI. DNA of the CDR3: TGTGCCAGCTCACCAGGGGCCGGGACAGACTTCTACGAGCAGTACTTC. Translation: CASSPGAGTDFYEQYF. The whole variable domain, filled in from reference TRBV18 and TRBJ2-7, reads NAGVMQNPRHLVRRRGQEARLRCSPMKGHSHVYWYRQLPEEGLKFMVYLQKENIIDESGMPKERFSAEFPKEGPSILRIQQVVRGDSAAYFCASSPGAGTDFYEQYFGPGTRLTVT.

In DNA form, the CDR3 reads TGTGCCAGCAGCCGGGGAGGGATAACCTCTGGAAACACCATATATTTT. Residues: CASSRGGITSGNTIYF. This chain connects TRBV4-2 to TRBJ1-3; D not certain. The CDR3 has 16 residues. Germline V gives CDR1 LGHNA, CDR2 YNFKEQ. With 4 bases removed from V and 0 bases from J, the gap between germline ends came to 13 bases.

This sequence joins TRBV24-1 and TRBJ2-1; D perhaps matches TRBD1 (6 bases). This CDR3 region has 14 residues. V dropped 9 bases and J dropped 6 bases, with 17 bases sitting between them. Germline V CDR1 and CDR2: KGHDR, SFDVKD. CDR3 sequence (DNA): TGTGCCACCTCTCTAGGACAGTCGGTCAATGAGCAGTTCTTC. Its protein product is CATSLGQSVNEQFF.

The chain combines TRBV5-3 with TRBJ1-1, with D perhaps TRBD1 (5 bases). TRBV5-3 belongs to the ORF category, with a function that is uncertain. Trimming removed 0 bases from V and 6 bases from J, with 21 bases in between. The CDR3 covers 17 residues. The CDR3 sequence is CARSLEIYGALGAEAFF. CDR3 coding DNA: TGTGCCAGAAGCTTGGAAATTTATGGGGCTCTTGGGGCTGAAGCTTTCTTT.

The rearrangement joins TRBV12-3 or TRBV12-4 to TRBJ1-5, with unresolved D. This CDR3 spans 13 amino acids. Trimming left V 5 bases short and J 5 bases short, with 10 bases between. CDR3: CASSPGGDQPQHF. As DNA, the CDR3 is TGTGCCAGCAGTCCGGGTGGAGATCAGCCCCAGCATTTT.

The chain joins TRBV18 to TRBJ2-5, with TRBD2 matching 13 bases. CDR3 size: 17 residues. V dropped 1 base and J dropped 2; count of bases not matched to a gene: 4. CDR1 KGHSH and CDR2 LQKENI come from the germline V gene. The CDR3 DNA follows: TGTGCCAGCTCACCACAGGGACTAGCGGGGCTTCAAGAGACCCAGTACTTC. As protein: CASSPQGLAGLQETQYF.

This clone was picked up one time. V is TRBV11-2 and J is TRBJ2-1; D is undetermined. The CDR3 is 13 amino acids. Germline lookup yields CDR1 SGHAT and CDR2 FQNNGV. The V and J ends lost 1 base and 5 bases respectively, with 6 bases between them. CDR3 in amino acids: CASSLGPDNEQFF. The CDR3 nucleotides read TGTGCCAGCAGCTTAGGGCCAGACAATGAGCAGTTCTTC.

The rearrangement joins TRBV28 to TRBJ1-2; the match to TRBD1 covers 8 bases. CDR1 MDHEN and CDR2 SYDVKM come from the germline V gene. This CDR3 region has 15 residues. V was pared by 4 bases and J by 2 bases, with 6 bases of the junction left unmatched. The CDR3 DNA reads as TGTGCCAGCAGTTCACAGGGGGAAGCAAACTATGGCTACACCTTC. Its translation: CASSSQGEANYGYTF.

The J gene is TRBJ2-1, the V gene TRBV7-3; D is perhaps TRBD1 (7 bases). Germline V gene sequence: CDR1 SGHTA, CDR2 FQGTGA. The CDR3 consists of 14 residues. Trimming pared 4 bases from V and 4 bases from J, leaving 11 bases between. The CDR3 DNA follows: TGTGCCAGCAGCTCAGGGGGGAGGTACAATGAGCAGTTCTTC. Its protein is CASSSGGRYNEQFF.

To note about this clone: At one end the junction does not follow the germline gene, possibly because of a read error. The rearrangement links TRBV18 to TRBJ2-7; 7 nucleotides line up with TRBD2. From germline, CDR1 is KGHSH and CDR2 LQKENI. This CDR3 region has 19 residues. The CDR3 loop reads CASSPRRLLAGARSYEQYF. Written as DNA, the CDR3 is TGTGCCAGCTCCCCACGACGCCTCTTGGCGGGAGCGCGATCCTACGAGCAGTACTTC.

The rearrangement links TRBV7-2 to TRBJ2-7, with D perhaps TRBD2 (7 bases). The CDR3 has 16 amino acids. The V gene lost 2 bases and the J gene lost 0 bases, with 14 bases spanning the gap. The germline V gene has CDR1 SGHTA and CDR2 FQGNSA. CDR3 bases: TGTGCCAGCAGCTTAAACGGGGGGCCCACCTCCTACGAGCAGTACTTC. Protein: CASSLNGGPTSYEQYF.

The J gene is TRBJ2-2, the V gene TRBV27, with 16 nucleotides matching TRBD2. Germline trimming cut 5 bases from V and 6 bases from J; bases unmatched to any gene: 9. The length of the CDR3 is 18 residues. CDR1 is MNHEY and CDR2 is SMNVEV in the germline V gene (reference sequence). CDR3 residues: CASSTGLAGGYLPGELFF. The CDR3 DNA reads TGTGCCAGCAGTACGGGACTAGCGGGAGGGTATCTCCCCGGGGAGCTGTTTTTT.

The chain is built from TRBV6-2 or TRBV6-3 and TRBJ1-3; no clear D gene. CDR3 size: 13 residues. V gave up 3 bases and J gave up 9 bases, with 12 bases separating them. Germline assignment: CDR1 MNHEY and CDR2 SVGEGT. CDR3 DNA: TGTGCCAGCAGTTATTCTCGCGGATCCACCATATATTTT. Protein: CASSYSRGSTIYF.